One and the same sample provided the 16 T cell receptor beta chains below, sequenced in a study of T cells after yellow fever vaccination. TCRdb re-derived calls from the 5' RACE reads in MiXCR, one entry per CDR3 protein. The sample consists of 200,000 to 300,000 distinct CDR3 sequences, less than 8.5% of them appearing once. The sequencing here drew on CD4+ T cells sorted from PBMCs, taken 15 days after the yellow fever booster vaccination. The origin of the receptors is a man aged 25-45 years who received the YFV17D yellow fever vaccine.

V and J are TRBV7-2 and TRBJ2-2, with D uncertain. CDR3 size: 14 residues. V gave up 3 bases and J gave up 7 bases, with 12 bases separating them. Germline V gives CDR1 SGHTA, CDR2 FQGNSA. CDR3 protein: CASSLSTRSGELFF. In DNA form, the CDR3 reads TGTGCCAGCAGCTTGTCGACTCGGAGCGGGGAGCTGTTTTTT.

About this clonotype: At one of its ends the junction is not consistent with the germline gene, which may arise from a read error. The chain recombines TRBV3-1 with TRBJ2-2, with TRBD1 matching over 8 bases. This CDR3 is 17 amino acids long. Germline V gene sequence: CDR1 LGHDT, CDR2 YNNKEL (reference sequence). The DNA of the CDR3 is TGTGCCAGCAGCCACTTATCAGGGGGCGCCCAGGTCGGGGAGCTGGTTTTT. This translates into CASSHLSGGAQVGELVF.

This clonotype has a count of ten or more. The chain employs TRBV7-3 and TRBJ2-7; 12 bases map to TRBD2. The J segment lost 6 bases and the V segment lost 4 bases, leaving 4 bases of the junction unmatched. CDR1 SGHTA and CDR2 FQGTGA come from the germline V gene. This CDR3 spans 14 amino acids. CDR3 nucleotides: TGTGCCAGCAGCTGGACTAGCGGGACTGGCGAGCAGTACTTC. The encoded protein is CASSWTSGTGEQYF.

This clonotype was observed a handful of times. V usage is TRBV4-3 and J usage is TRBJ1-3, with D uncertain. CDR1 and CDR2 (germline): LGHNA, YSLEER. This CDR3 is built from 17 residues. V shed 0 bases and J shed 0 bases, with 12 bases lying between them. CDR3 nucleotides: TGCGCCAGCAGCCAAGAATCTCTCGCTTACTCTGGAAACACCATATATTTT. Encoded protein: CASSQESLAYSGNTIYF.

The chain joins TRBV5-8 to TRBJ1-6; TRBD1 matches at 8 bases. This CDR3 contains 15 residues. V lost 5 bases to trimming and J lost 7 bases; unmatched junction nucleotides: 8. CDR1 and CDR2 from the germline V gene are SGHTS and YDEGEE. The CDR3 loop reads CASSWGRTGNSPLHF. In nucleotides, the CDR3 is TGTGCCAGCAGTTGGGGACGGACAGGGAATTCACCCCTCCACTTT.

The chain employs TRBV5-4 and TRBJ2-7; 9 nucleotides line up with TRBD2. V shed 3 bases and J 0 bases; nucleotides not matched to a gene: 4. The CDR3 covers 15 residues. In germline, CDR1 is SGHNT, CDR2 YYREEE (reference sequence). CDR3 bases: TGTGCCAGCAGCTCACCTAGCGGGGCCTCCTACGAGCAGTACTTC. Translation: CASSSPSGASYEQYF.

This clonotype was observed at least ten times. The J gene is TRBJ2-1, the V gene TRBV7-2, with 11 bases aligning to TRBD2. The ends lost 5 bases at V and 10 bases at J; junction bases unmatched: 10. Per the germline V gene, CDR1 is SGHTA and CDR2 is FQGNSA. The CDR3 covers 15 residues. In DNA form, the CDR3 reads TGTGCCAGCAGCCCCTTAGCGGGAGGGTTTGGGGAGCAGTTCTTC. Protein sequence: CASSPLAGGFGEQFF.

Points on this clonotype: Germline and junction disagree at one end, which may indicate a read error. The J gene is TRBJ2-1, the V gene TRBV5-1; 8 nucleotides match TRBD2. The CDR3 spans 15 residues. Per the germline V gene, CDR1 is SGHRS and CDR2 is YFSETQ. The CDR3 nucleotides read TGCGCCAGCAGGGATACGGGAGGGTCCTGCAATGAGCAGTTCTTC. Translation: CASRDTGGSCNEQFF. The full variable domain, with the rest looked up from reference TRBV5-1 and TRBJ2-1, is KAGVTQTPRYLIKTRGQQVTLSCSPISGHRSVSWYQQTPGQGLQFLFEYFSETQRNKGNFPGRFSGRQFSNSRSEMNVSTLELGDSALYLCASRDTGGSCNEQFFGPGTRLTVL.

This sequence joins TRBV7-9 and TRBJ1-2; the D is unclear. The V and J ends lost 5 bases and 0 bases respectively, with 10 bases between them. The germline V gene has CDR1 SEHNR and CDR2 FQNEAQ (reference sequence). CDR3 length: 14 amino acids. The CDR3 DNA follows: TGTGCCAGCAGCCCTCAGTTAGCTAACTATGGCTACACCTTC. Protein sequence: CASSPQLANYGYTF.

Many counts were recorded for this clonotype. The CDR3 DNA reads TGTGCCAGCAGTTACTCAAGGACTAGTAACACCGGGGAGCTGTTTTTT. This encodes CASSYSRTSNTGELFF. The V gene is TRBV6-2 or TRBV6-3, the J gene TRBJ2-2; 7 positions match TRBD2. Trimming cost V 0 bases and J 2 bases; bases outside gene matches: 3. The germline V gene encodes CDR1 MNHEY and CDR2 SVGEGT. The CDR3 has 16 amino acids.

Comments on this clonotype: This may come from a read error, since a much larger clone is one base off. The rearrangement joins TRBV4-3 to TRBJ1-2; no clear D gene. The V end lost 1 base, the J end lost 5 bases, and 17 bases lay between the germline ends. From germline, CDR1 is LGHNA and CDR2 YSLEER. The CDR3 is 16 residues long. CDR3 residues: CASSQATSSLLYGYTF. Here the CDR3 DNA reads TGCGCCAGCAGCCAAGCGACGTCCTCCCTACTTTATGGCTACACCTTC.

This clonotype was recorded a few times. The rearrangement uses TRBV20-1 and TRBJ2-5, with D tentatively TRBD2 (5 bases). This CDR3 comprises 15 residues. Deletions cut 0 bases from V and 5 bases from J, with 16 bases between. Germline-derived CDR1 and CDR2 are DFQATT and SNEGSKA (reference sequence). DNA for the CDR3: TGCAGTGCTAGAGATCCCCAGGCGGGTGGGGAGACCCAGTACTTC. Encoded protein: CSARDPQAGGETQYF.

The V gene is TRBV5-4, the J gene TRBJ2-7; 7 bases match TRBD2. Germline V CDR1 and CDR2: SGHNT, YYREEE (reference sequence). The V gene end was trimmed by 0 bases and the J gene end by 5 bases; junction bases not matched to a gene: 5. This CDR3 spans 14 amino acids. Here the CDR3 DNA reads TGTGCCAGCAGCTTGGGACTAGCTAGCCACGAGCAGTACTTC. Protein product: CASSLGLASHEQYF.

The rearrangement links TRBV18 to TRBJ2-5; D gene unclear. V shed 3 bases and J shed 3 bases, with 8 bases lying between them. Germline loops: CDR1 KGHSH, CDR2 LQKENI. The CDR3 loop spans 13 amino acids. The CDR3 sequence: CASSPDLKETQYF. CDR3 DNA: TGTGCCAGCTCACCGGACCTAAAAGAGACCCAGTACTTC.

In its sample, this clonotype was seen a few times. The chain carries TRBV20-1 and TRBJ2-3; D assignment may be TRBD1 or TRBD2 (6 bases each). This CDR3 contains 15 residues. Trimming took off 6 bases at V and 1 base at J, with 17 bases between the two ends. Germline CDR1 is DFQATT and CDR2 is SNEGSKA (reference sequence). CDR3 bases: TGCAGTGCCAGGGGAGGTTCGGTAGGCACAGATACGCAGTATTTT. Translated, it gives CSARGGSVGTDTQYF.

This clonotype has ten or more counts. The V gene is TRBV29-1, the J gene TRBJ2-3, with TRBD2 matching over 7 bases. V lost 4 bases and J lost 1; bases outside the gene matches: 5. The V gene's germline CDR1 is SQVTM and CDR2 ANQGSEA. The CDR3 consists of 14 residues. In DNA, the CDR3 is TGCAGCGTTGGCCCGGGAGGCCGCACAGATACGCAGTATTTT. Translated, it gives CSVGPGGRTDTQYF.